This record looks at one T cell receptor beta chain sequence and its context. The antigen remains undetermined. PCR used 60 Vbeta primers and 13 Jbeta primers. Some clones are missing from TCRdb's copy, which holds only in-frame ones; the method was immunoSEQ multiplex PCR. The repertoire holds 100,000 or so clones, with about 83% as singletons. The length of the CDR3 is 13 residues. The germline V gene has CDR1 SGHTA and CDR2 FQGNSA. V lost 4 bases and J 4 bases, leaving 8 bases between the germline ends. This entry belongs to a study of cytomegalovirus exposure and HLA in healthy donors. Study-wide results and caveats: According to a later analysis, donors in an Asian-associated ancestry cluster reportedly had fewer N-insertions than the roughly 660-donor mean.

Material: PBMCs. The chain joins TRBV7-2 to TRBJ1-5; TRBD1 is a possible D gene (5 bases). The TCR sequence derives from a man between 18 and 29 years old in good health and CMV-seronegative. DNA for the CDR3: TGTGCCAGCAGCTCTTCAGGGAATCAGCCCCAGCATTTT. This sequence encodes CASSSSGNQPQHF.